This TCR beta chain is drawn from a study of T cells in localized non-small cell lung cancer. The study's findings and limits: Uninvolved adjacent lung had higher T cell clonality than tumor and all other tissues.

Trimming pared 3 bases from V and 4 bases from J, leaving 5 bases between. The CDR3 is made up of 12 amino acids. Germline CDR1 is SGHTA and CDR2 is FQGNSA. In the case of this clone: Its antigen is unknown.

The protocol was immunoSEQ multiplex PCR, while the TCRdb copy is restricted to in-frame clones and leaves out a portion. The table lists 52,000 or so clones, 80% to 90% of them singletons. The input for sequencing was peripheral blood, taken before any cancer treatment. The receptor was derived from a male donor aged 60 or older with stage III squamous cell lung carcinoma. The chain couples TRBV7-2 to TRBJ2-3; tentative D call: TRBD2 (5 bases). The CDR3 loop reads CASSFSADTQYF. The DNA of the CDR3 is TGTGCCAGCAGCTTTAGCGCAGATACGCAGTATTTT.